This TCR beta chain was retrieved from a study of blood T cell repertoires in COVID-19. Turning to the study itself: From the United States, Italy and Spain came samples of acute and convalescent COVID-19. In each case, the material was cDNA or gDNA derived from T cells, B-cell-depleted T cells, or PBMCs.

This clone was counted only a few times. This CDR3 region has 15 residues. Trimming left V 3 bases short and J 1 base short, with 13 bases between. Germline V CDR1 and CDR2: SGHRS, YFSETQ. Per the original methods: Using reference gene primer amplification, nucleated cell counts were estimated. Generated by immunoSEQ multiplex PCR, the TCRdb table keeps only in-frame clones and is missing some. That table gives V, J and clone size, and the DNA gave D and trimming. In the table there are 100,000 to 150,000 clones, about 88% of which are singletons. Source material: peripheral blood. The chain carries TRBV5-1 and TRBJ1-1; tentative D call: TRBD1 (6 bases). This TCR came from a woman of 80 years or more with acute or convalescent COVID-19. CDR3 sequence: CASSSQGPKNTEAFF. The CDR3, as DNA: TGCGCCAGCAGCTCTCAGGGGCCCAAGAACACTGAAGCTTTCTTT.